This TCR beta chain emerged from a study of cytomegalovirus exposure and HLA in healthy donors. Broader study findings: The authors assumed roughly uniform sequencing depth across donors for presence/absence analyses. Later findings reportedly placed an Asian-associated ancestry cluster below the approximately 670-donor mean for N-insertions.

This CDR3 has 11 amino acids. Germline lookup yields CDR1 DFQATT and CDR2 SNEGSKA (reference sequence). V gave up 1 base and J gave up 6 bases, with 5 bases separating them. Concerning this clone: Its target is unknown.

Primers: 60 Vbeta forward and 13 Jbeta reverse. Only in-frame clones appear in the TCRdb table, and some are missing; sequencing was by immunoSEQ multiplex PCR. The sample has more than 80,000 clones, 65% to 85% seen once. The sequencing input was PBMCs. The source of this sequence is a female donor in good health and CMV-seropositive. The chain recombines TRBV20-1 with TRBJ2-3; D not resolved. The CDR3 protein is CSARVVDTQYF. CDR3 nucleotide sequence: TGCAGTGCTAGAGTCGTGGATACGCAGTATTTT.